A single sample gave rise to the 28 T cell receptor beta chains below, sequenced in a study of T-cell memory formation after mild COVID-19. TCRdb reprocessed the 5' RACE reads via MiXCR and lists one record per CDR3 protein. The sample lists roughly 610,000 distinct CDR3 sequences; roughly 17% were seen once. Sequencing was carried out using PBMCs or a T cell subset sorted from them (not recorded which). The source of these receptors is an adult woman who had mild COVID-19 (a few samples of this study predate the infection). Cell type and time point are not known.

The V gene is TRBV28, the J gene TRBJ2-7; 7 positions agree with TRBD2. The CDR3 consists of 16 residues. Germline V gene data show CDR1 as MDHEN and CDR2 as SYDVKM. Trimming removed 6 bases from V and 6 bases from J; junction bases left unmatched: 17. CDR3 nucleotides: TGTGCCAGCAGCAAGCTGCGAGCGGGAAGGCCCCCCGAGCAGTACTTC. Translated: CASSKLRAGRPPEQYF.

The V and J genes are TRBV24-1 and TRBJ2-3; possible D gene TRBD1, 6 bases. In germline, CDR1 is KGHDR, CDR2 SFDVKD. V was cut by 3 bases and J by 3 bases, with 15 bases left in between. The CDR3 has 16 residues. The CDR3 reads CATSDPGDKGTDTQYF. The CDR3 nucleotides read TGTGCCACCAGTGATCCAGGGGATAAGGGAACAGATACGCAGTATTTT.

This chain connects TRBV12-3 or TRBV12-4 to TRBJ1-1; 10 bases are shared with TRBD1. J lost 1 base, V lost 5 bases, and 4 bases had no gene match. CDR3 length equals 15 residues. The CDR3 DNA follows: TGTGCCAGCAGTGCGGGACAGGGGCCGAACACTGAAGCTTTCTTT. Its translation is CASSAGQGPNTEAFF.

This clonotype was counted ten times or more. The rearrangement links TRBV20-1 to TRBJ1-6; D gene uncertain. Germline V lookup: CDR1 DFQATT, CDR2 SNEGSKA (reference sequence). Trimming took 0 bases from V and 9 from J, leaving 6 bases between them. This CDR3 has 12 amino acids. CDR3 bases: TGCAGTGCTAGAGATGCGGGTTCACCCCTCCACTTT. This translates into CSARDAGSPLHF.

CDR3 amino acids: CASSQPSGGETQYF. The CDR3 region has the DNA TGTGCCAGCAGTCAACCTAGCGGGGGGGAGACCCAGTACTTC. J is TRBJ2-5 and V is TRBV6-6, with 11 bases identical to TRBD2. The CDR3 is 14 residues long. Germline V CDR1 and CDR2: MNHNY, SVGAGI (reference sequence). V trimming: 5 bases; J trimming: 5 bases; junction bases outside the gene matches: 4.

The gene calls are TRBV7-9 and TRBJ2-7; 9 nucleotides line up with TRBD1. Germline values: CDR1 SEHNR, CDR2 FQNEAQ (reference sequence). V shed 2 bases and J 6 bases; nucleotides not matched to a gene: 8. The CDR3 has 15 amino acids. The CDR3 region is CASSLSVGQGGEQYF. As DNA, the CDR3 is TGTGCCAGCAGCTTATCGGTGGGACAGGGAGGCGAGCAGTACTTC.

This clonotype was seen more than once but under ten times. The J gene is TRBJ2-1, the V gene TRBV19; no clear D. Germline V gene data show CDR1 as LNHDA and CDR2 as SQIVND (reference sequence). CDR3 size: 15 residues. Between the trimmed V and J ends, which lost 7 bases and 3 bases, there was a span of 16 bases. Written as DNA, the CDR3 is TGTGCCAGTAAGGGCAACCAATTCCACTACAATGAGCAGTTCTTC. It encodes CASKGNQFHYNEQFF.

The chain combines TRBV7-9 with TRBJ2-7, with 11 nucleotides matching TRBD1. Germline V gives CDR1 SEHNR, CDR2 FQNEAQ (reference sequence). Trimming took 2 bases from V and 1 from J; bases not matched to a gene: 7. The CDR3 is made up of 17 amino acids. As DNA, the CDR3 is TGTGCCAGCAGCTTATGGCAAGGACAGGGGGCTTCCTACGAGCAGTACTTC. Amino acids: CASSLWQGQGASYEQYF. Complete variable domain (other parts from reference TRBV7-9 and TRBJ2-7): DTGVSQNPRHKITKRGQNVTFRCDPISEHNRLYWYRQTLGQGPEFLTYFQNEAQLEKSRLLSDRFSAERPKGSFSTLEIQRTEQGDSAMYLCASSLWQGQGASYEQYFGPGTRLTVT.

V usage is TRBV4-1 and J usage is TRBJ2-1, with TRBD1 matching 7 bases. Germline trimming cut 0 bases from V and 9 bases from J; bases unmatched to any gene: 2. Germline loops: CDR1 MGHRA, CDR2 YSYEKL. The CDR3 runs to 13 residues. CDR3 nucleotide sequence: TGCGCCAGCAGCCAAGAGGCAGGGGGTGAGCAGTTCTTC. Translating it yields CASSQEAGGEQFF.

This clonotype came up a few times. V and J are TRBV7-9 and TRBJ2-7, with TRBD1 matching over 7 bases. Germline V gene data show CDR1 as SEHNR and CDR2 as FQNEAQ (reference sequence). The CDR3 is 15 residues long. With 1 base clipped from V and 0 bases from J, the junction kept 3 bases outside the gene matches. For the CDR3, the DNA is TGTGCCAGCAGCTTAGTGGGACAGCTCTCCTACGAGCAGTACTTC. Its protein product is CASSLVGQLSYEQYF. Drawing the rest from reference TRBV7-9 and TRBJ2-7, the complete variable domain is DTGVSQNPRHKITKRGQNVTFRCDPISEHNRLYWYRQTLGQGPEFLTYFQNEAQLEKSRLLSDRFSAERPKGSFSTLEIQRTEQGDSAMYLCASSLVGQLSYEQYFGPGTRLTVT.

The chain carries TRBV29-1 and TRBJ2-7; the match to TRBD2 covers 7 bases. With V trimmed by 1 base and J by 4 bases, 4 bases remained unmatched. The germline V gene has CDR1 SQVTM and CDR2 ANQGSEA. CDR3 size: 13 residues. The chain's CDR3 is CSVEVRGDYEQYF. The CDR3 coding sequence is TGCAGCGTTGAAGTACGGGGGGATTACGAGCAGTACTTC.

This clonotype has more than one count but fewer than ten. The V and J genes are TRBV3-1 and TRBJ2-3; D is possibly TRBD2 (6 bases). Deletions cut 3 bases from V and 5 bases from J, with 15 bases between. This CDR3 region has 15 residues. CDR1 LGHDT and CDR2 YNNKEL come from the germline V gene (reference sequence). For the CDR3, the DNA is TGTGCCAGCAGCCAGGGCGGGGCCGCGGGAGATACGCAGTATTTT. This sequence encodes CASSQGGAAGDTQYF.

This clonotype was detected many times. The chain employs TRBV10-3 and TRBJ2-3, with D perhaps matching TRBD1 (6 bases). The CDR3 length is 15 residues. The V end lost 3 bases, the J end lost 2 bases, and 12 bases lay between the germline ends. CDR1 is ENHRY and CDR2 is SYGVKD in the germline V gene. For the CDR3, the DNA is TGTGCCATCAGTGACGGACAGTCATTCACAGATACGCAGTATTTT. This translates into CAISDGQSFTDTQYF.

The genes are TRBV6-6 and TRBJ1-1; D ambiguous. Between the trimmed V and J ends, which lost 7 bases and 0 bases, there was a span of 12 bases. This CDR3 contains 14 residues. The germline V gene has CDR1 MNHNY and CDR2 SVGAGI (reference sequence). The CDR3 is CASTPARMNTEAFF. Here the CDR3 DNA reads TGTGCCAGCACCCCGGCGAGAATGAACACTGAAGCTTTCTTT.

This clonotype appeared many times. V gene TRBV2 combines with J gene TRBJ2-7; D is uncertain. Trimming pared 6 bases from V and 0 bases from J, leaving 3 bases between. CDR1 SNHLY and CDR2 FYNNEI come from the germline V gene. The CDR3 extends over 11 amino acids. The CDR3 reads CASRSSYEQYF. The CDR3 DNA is TGTGCCAGCAGGAGCTCCTACGAGCAGTACTTC.

This clonotype has just a few counts. V is TRBV19 and J is TRBJ1-6, with TRBD1 matching over 8 bases. Germline V gene lookup returns CDR1 LNHDA and CDR2 SQIVND (reference sequence). This CDR3 contains 16 residues. The V segment lost 6 bases and the J segment 7 bases; nucleotides outside the gene matches: 11. CDR3 sequence (DNA): TGTGCCAGTAGGTCCCCCCGGACAGGGAACAATTCACCCCTCCACTTT. Its translation is CASRSPRTGNNSPLHF.

This clonotype was observed a handful of times. This sequence joins TRBV12-3 or TRBV12-4 and TRBJ1-2; D unresolved. Trimming stripped 3 bases from V and 6 bases from J, with 11 bases between. The CDR3 runs to 13 residues. The CDR3 bases are TGTGCCAGCAGTTTCTGGAGCCGGGATGGCTACACCTTC. Translation: CASSFWSRDGYTF.

A few counts support this clonotype. This chain connects TRBV20-1 to TRBJ1-5; D unresolved. This CDR3 is 13 amino acids long. Germline CDR1 DFQATT, CDR2 SNEGSKA (reference sequence). V was pared by 4 bases and J by 3 bases, with 10 bases between. The CDR3 DNA follows: TGCAGTGCTACATCGGGCCCCAATCAGCCCCAGCATTTT. Translated: CSATSGPNQPQHF.

This clonotype appeared once. The chain carries TRBV11-3 and TRBJ2-5; D tentatively reads TRBD1 or TRBD2 (6 bases each). The V gene's germline CDR1 is SGHNT and CDR2 YENEEA. With 1 base removed from V and 7 bases from J, the gap between germline ends came to 16 bases. CDR3 size: 15 residues. In DNA, the CDR3 is TGTGCCAGCAGCTTAGGAGGGGGACTGTCGTTGACCCAGTACTTC. It encodes CASSLGGGLSLTQYF.

There are a few counts of this clonotype. The V call is TRBV7-9, the J call TRBJ2-2; D is ambiguous. V lost 3 bases, J lost 1 base, and 6 bases lay in between. This CDR3 region has 14 residues. CDR1 is SEHNR and CDR2 is FQNEAQ in the germline V gene (reference sequence). The CDR3 DNA sequence: TGTGCCAGCAGCTTGTCACAGAACACCGGGGAGCTGTTTTTT. Its protein product is CASSLSQNTGELFF.

This chain joins TRBV29-1 and TRBJ2-1, with 8 bases aligning to TRBD1. There are 16 residues in the CDR3. Germline CDR1 SQVTM, CDR2 ANQGSEA. V lost 1 base to trimming and J lost 5 bases; unmatched junction nucleotides: 10. This CDR3 is CSVEVGPGQGNNEQFF. CDR3 bases: TGCAGCGTTGAAGTCGGTCCAGGACAGGGAAACAATGAGCAGTTCTTC.

This clonotype showed up just a few times. The chain is built from TRBV7-2 and TRBJ2-1; 8 bases map to TRBD2. With V trimmed by 1 base and J by 15 bases, 11 bases remained unmatched. The V gene's germline CDR1 is SGHTA and CDR2 FQGNSA. The CDR3 contains 14 residues. The CDR3 is CASSLVMLAGGVFF. The DNA of the CDR3 is TGTGCCAGCAGCTTAGTGATGCTAGCGGGCGGGGTGTTCTTC.

This clonotype was observed a few times. The chain couples TRBV4-1 to TRBJ1-1; 8 positions match TRBD1. Germline CDR1 reads MGHRA; CDR2 reads YSYEKL. The length of the CDR3 is 16 residues. After removal of 1 base from V and 3 bases from J, the junction contained 7 bases not matched to a gene. The CDR3: CASSQVTGAPYTEAFF. CDR3 in DNA: TGCGCCAGCAGCCAAGTGACAGGGGCGCCCTACACTGAAGCTTTCTTT.

This clonotype was picked up a small number of times. V gene TRBV2 combines with J gene TRBJ2-2, with TRBD2 as a possible D gene (6 bases). Germline lookup yields CDR1 SNHLY and CDR2 FYNNEI. CDR3 length: 14 residues. Between the trimmed V and J ends, which lost 8 bases and 5 bases, there was a span of 15 bases. CDR3 region: CASSTTGTTGELFF. The CDR3 nucleotides read TGTGCCAGCTCCACGACGGGGACTACCGGGGAGCTGTTTTTT.

The V and J genes are TRBV3-1 and TRBJ2-7; D call uncertain. V was shortened by 1 base and J by 0 bases, with 10 bases between the two germline ends. The germline V gene has CDR1 LGHDT and CDR2 YNNKEL (reference sequence). This CDR3 has 15 residues. Here the CDR3 reads CASSQGAGFSYEQYF. As DNA, the CDR3 is TGTGCCAGCAGCCAAGGAGCAGGTTTCTCCTACGAGCAGTACTTC.

Only a few counts were recorded for this clonotype. V usage is TRBV6-5 and J usage is TRBJ2-1, with 10 positions matching TRBD1. The J segment lost 6 bases and the V segment lost 8 bases, leaving 7 bases of the junction unmatched. The CDR3 has 14 residues. Germline CDR1 MNHEY, CDR2 SVGAGI. CDR3 coding DNA: TGTGCCAGCGGCCGGGACAGGGGCGTCAATGAGCAGTTCTTC. Protein product: CASGRDRGVNEQFF.

V usage is TRBV5-1 and J usage is TRBJ2-2; 9 bases line up with TRBD1. Germline loops: CDR1 SGHRS, CDR2 YFSETQ. The CDR3 is made up of 15 amino acids. V shed 0 bases, J shed 6 bases, and the junction held 3 bases outside the gene matches. CDR3 nucleotide sequence: TGCGCCAGCAGCTTGGCCGGACAGGGGCCCGGGGAGCTGTTTTTT. Residues: CASSLAGQGPGELFF.

The chain has TRBV19 and TRBJ2-7; the D call may be TRBD1 or TRBD2 (5 bases each). The CDR3 consists of 14 residues. Germline V gene data show CDR1 as LNHDA and CDR2 as SQIVND (reference sequence). Trimming pared 3 bases from V and 1 base from J, leaving 10 bases between. The DNA for the CDR3 is TGTGCCAGTAGTATTGGGGACGGTTCCTACGAGCAGTACTTC. This encodes CASSIGDGSYEQYF.